This TCR beta chain was profiled in a study of blood T cell repertoires in COVID-19. Study-level information: Acute and convalescent COVID-19 samples came from the United States, Italy and Spain. T cells, B-cell-depleted T cells, or PBMCs supplied cDNA or gDNA.

Allocation to cohorts depended on clinical history reported by the participants. TCRdb's table, derived via immunoSEQ multiplex PCR, lists solely in-frame clones and lacks some. The sample lists around 150,000 clones, approximately 80% occurring once. Germline CDR1 and CDR2: SGHRS and YFSETQ. The CDR3 has 14 amino acids. Unmatched junction bases numbered 2, after V lost 4 bases and J lost 2 bases. Sequenced input: PBMCs or T cells enriched from blood (not recorded which). The receptor comes from a man between 35 and 55 years old who had recovered from COVID-19. The genes are TRBV5-1 and TRBJ1-4, with TRBD1 matching over 7 bases. The CDR3 spells CASSQGQTNEKLFF. The CDR3 DNA sequence: TGCGCCAGCAGCCAGGGACAGACTAATGAAAAACTGTTTTTT.